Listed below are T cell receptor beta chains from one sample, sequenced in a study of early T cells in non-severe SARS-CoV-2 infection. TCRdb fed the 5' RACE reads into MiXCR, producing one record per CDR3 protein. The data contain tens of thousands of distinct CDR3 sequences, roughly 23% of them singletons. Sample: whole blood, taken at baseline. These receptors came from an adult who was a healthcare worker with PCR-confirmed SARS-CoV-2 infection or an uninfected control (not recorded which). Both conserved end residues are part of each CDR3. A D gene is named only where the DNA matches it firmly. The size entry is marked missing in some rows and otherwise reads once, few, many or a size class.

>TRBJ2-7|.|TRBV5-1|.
TGCGCCAGCAGCCGGGCGGGGCGGACTTTCCTCTCCTGCGAGCAGTACTTC
CASSRAGRTFLSCEQYF
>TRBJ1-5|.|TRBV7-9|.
TGTGCCAGCAGCTTAACCGCCCGGCCCCAGCATTTT
CASSLTARPQHF
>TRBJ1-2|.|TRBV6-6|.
TGTGCCAGCCTCCTCCGGGGGGCGAACTATGGCTACACCTTC
CASLLRGANYGYTF
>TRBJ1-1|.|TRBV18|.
TGTGCCAGCTCAACAATGAACACTGAAGCTTTCTTT
CASSTMNTEAFF
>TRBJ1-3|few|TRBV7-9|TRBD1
TGTGCCGGAGGGGGCAGCGCTGGAAACACCATATATTTT
CAGGGSAGNTIYF
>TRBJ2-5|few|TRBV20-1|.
TGCAGTGCTAGAGGGGTTCCGGGGACAGAGACCCAGTACTTC
CSARGVPGTETQYF
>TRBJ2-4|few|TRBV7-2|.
TGTGCCAGCAGCTTAGTCGGGGATTCGGGAAACATTCAGTACTTC
CASSLVGDSGNIQYF
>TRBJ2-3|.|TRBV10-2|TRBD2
TGCGCCAGCAGCCCCAGCCTAGTTGCGGGGGGCACAGATACGCAGTATTTT
CASSPSLVAGGTDTQYF
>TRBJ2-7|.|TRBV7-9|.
TGTGCCAGCAGCACACAGGGATACGAGCAGTACTTC
CASSTQGYEQYF
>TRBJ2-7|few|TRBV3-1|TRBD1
TGTGCCAGCAGCCAAGGTTTGGACAGGCAGAACGAGCAGTACTTC
CASSQGLDRQNEQYF